The next 21 T cell receptor beta chains were all read from a single sample in a study of OX40 agonist ivuxolimab in advanced cancers. Measured with immunoSEQ multiplex PCR; TCRdb has only the in-frame clones, and not every one. The sample yields about 20,000 clones, roughly 80% seen once. The sample here was CD4+ or CD8+ T cells sorted from blood, taken in a trial of the OX40 agonist ivuxolimab. These receptors originate from an adult with an advanced solid tumor such as melanoma, head and neck, liver or kidney cancer.

This clone has only one observation. V is TRBV4-1 and J is TRBJ2-1, with 10 bases fitting TRBD2. This CDR3 is 20 amino acids long. Germline CDR1 MGHRA, CDR2 YSYEKL. V shed 0 bases and J 7 bases; nucleotides not matched to a gene: 18. CDR3 sequence: CASSQEEGIERLAGPNEQFF. The CDR3 DNA reads TGCGCCAGCAGCCAAGAAGAAGGGATAGAGAGACTAGCGGGCCCGAATGAGCAGTTCTTC.

The rearrangement joins TRBV29-1 to TRBJ1-1; no firm D call. The germline V and J ends were trimmed by 7 bases and 6 bases, with 21 bases remaining between them. This CDR3 comprises 14 residues. Germline CDR1 and CDR2: SQVTM and ANQGSEA. CDR3 bases: TGCAGCGCCCAAGGGCGCAGAGGTGGTTCTGAAGCTTTCTTT. Amino acid sequence: CSAQGRRGGSEAFF.

The chain carries TRBV6-5 and TRBJ2-3, with D tentatively TRBD1 (5 bases). The V end lost 2 bases, the J end lost 6 bases, and 9 bases lay between the germline ends. The CDR3 sequence is 13 residues long. Germline CDR1 and CDR2: MNHEY and SVGAGI. CDR3 residues: CASSYTPGDTQYF. CDR3 coding DNA: TGTGCCAGCAGTTACACACCAGGGGATACGCAGTATTTT.

The chain has TRBV5-8 and TRBJ1-1; no reliable D call. CDR3 length: 16 amino acids. Trimming stripped 0 bases from V and 0 bases from J, with 12 bases between. Germline lookup yields CDR1 SGHTS and CDR2 YDEGEE. CDR3 protein: CASSLASEPMNTEAFF. CDR3 coding DNA: TGTGCCAGCAGCTTGGCTTCAGAACCTATGAACACTGAAGCTTTCTTT.

The rearrangement uses TRBV19 and TRBJ1-1, with D unclear. Germline values: CDR1 LNHDA, CDR2 SQIVND (reference sequence). Trimming shortened V by 1 base and J by 1 base, and 7 bases separated the two germline ends. The CDR3 is made up of 14 amino acids. The CDR3 protein is CASSIVSSNTEAFF. The CDR3 DNA is TGTGCCAGTAGTATAGTGAGCTCGAACACTGAAGCTTTCTTT.

In its sample, this clone was seen a few times. This chain links TRBV27 with TRBJ2-1; weak D call: TRBD2 (5 bases). Germline V gives CDR1 MNHEY, CDR2 SMNVEV (reference sequence). The CDR3 contains 17 residues. V lost 6 bases and J 1 base, leaving 19 bases between the germline ends. CDR3 amino acids: CASSTYRSSVSYNEQFF. CDR3 nucleotides: TGTGCCAGCAGCACTTACCGGAGTAGCGTTTCCTACAATGAGCAGTTCTTC.

The chain is built from TRBV10-2 and TRBJ2-5; a possible D gene is TRBD2 (5 bases). CDR3 length equals 16 residues. The germline CDR1 and CDR2 sequences are WSHSY and SAAADI. V was trimmed by 6 bases and J by 0 bases, leaving 17 bases between them. The CDR3 nucleotides are TGCGCCAGCAGCATGACCCGGGGAAGGTACCAAGAGACCCAGTACTTC. Its protein product is CASSMTRGRYQETQYF.

V and J are TRBV6-6 and TRBJ2-7, with D possibly matching TRBD2 (6 bases). This CDR3 comprises 15 residues. V lost 0 bases to trimming and J lost 2 bases, with 11 bases between them. In germline, CDR1 is MNHNY, CDR2 SVGAGI (reference sequence). As DNA, the CDR3 is TGTGCCAGCAGTTACTCGGCTAGCGTGACCTACGAGCAGTACTTC. Its protein is CASSYSASVTYEQYF.

The rearrangement joins TRBV6-1 to TRBJ1-6; 8 nucleotides align to TRBD1. In germline, CDR1 is MNHNS, CDR2 SASEGT. Unmatched junction bases numbered 8, after V lost 6 bases and J lost 7 bases. This CDR3 is built from 15 residues. The CDR3 spells CASRDRGYSNSPLHF. The CDR3 coding sequence is TGTGCCAGCAGAGACAGGGGATACTCGAATTCACCCCTCCACTTT.

The chain links TRBV19 to TRBJ2-7; 9 nucleotides align to TRBD2. This CDR3 spans 15 amino acids. Germline V lookup: CDR1 LNHDA, CDR2 SQIVND (reference sequence). The trim removed 3 bases at V and 4 bases at J, leaving 7 bases unmatched. CDR3 sequence: CASSITGTSLYEQYF. The CDR3 DNA reads as TGTGCCAGTAGTATCACCGGGACTAGCTTGTACGAGCAGTACTTC.

The V gene is TRBV27, the J gene TRBJ2-7; 8 nucleotides match TRBD1. Germline V gene data show CDR1 as MNHEY and CDR2 as SMNVEV (reference sequence). Trimming took 0 bases from V and 1 from J; bases not matched to a gene: 5. This CDR3 has 16 amino acids. The CDR3, as DNA: TGTGCCAGCAGTTTATCCGGACAGGGTTATTCCTACGAGCAGTACTTC. Translating it yields CASSLSGQGYSYEQYF.

This clone was counted once. This sample also contains other DNA sequences that code for the same CDR3. The chain joins TRBV5-1 to TRBJ1-1, with D possibly TRBD1 on 6 matching bases. Looked up from germline, CDR1 is SGHRS and CDR2 is YFSETQ. The CDR3 extends over 13 amino acids. V was cut by 0 bases and J by 7 bases, with 10 bases left in between. CDR3 nucleotide sequence: TGCGCCAGCAGCTTGGGACAGGCTGATGAAGCTTTCTTT. Protein: CASSLGQADEAFF.

The chain employs TRBV14 and TRBJ1-2, with unresolved D. The germline CDR1 and CDR2 sequences are SGHDN and FVKESK. Trimming left V 2 bases short and J 4 bases short, with 11 bases between. The CDR3 loop spans 14 amino acids. DNA for the CDR3: TGTGCCAGCAGCCAATCCAGCCCAAGCTATGGCTACACCTTC. It translates to CASSQSSPSYGYTF.

The CDR3 region has the DNA TGCAGCGTTGAAGATCTTCAAACAGGGAAGGACTATGGCTACACCTTC. It encodes CSVEDLQTGKDYGYTF. The V gene is TRBV29-1, the J gene TRBJ1-2; tentative D call: TRBD1 (6 bases). This CDR3 spans 16 amino acids. Germline CDR1 is SQVTM and CDR2 is ANQGSEA. V lost 0 bases, J lost 3 bases, and 17 bases lay in between.

The chain employs TRBV5-5 and TRBJ1-5; D ambiguous. V lost 0 bases, J lost 4 bases, and 8 bases lay in between. CDR3 length: 14 amino acids. Germline assignment: CDR1 SGHKS and CDR2 YYEKEE (reference sequence). CDR3 in DNA: TGTGCCAGCAGCTTGGCCCATGGGAATCAGCCCCAGCATTTT. Its translation: CASSLAHGNQPQHF.

The CDR3 region has the DNA TGTGCCAGCAGCCTCGGCGCAAGCCAAGAGACCCAGTACTTC. This gives the protein CASSLGASQETQYF. The chain carries TRBV27 and TRBJ2-5; the D is unclear. The germline gives CDR1 MNHEY, CDR2 SMNVEV (reference sequence). V dropped 6 bases and J dropped 1 base, with 12 bases sitting between them. There are 14 residues in the CDR3.

This clone appeared a single time. This chain links TRBV7-9 with TRBJ2-3, with unresolved D. The CDR3 sequence is 17 residues long. V dropped 5 bases and J dropped 6 bases, with 24 bases sitting between them. In germline, CDR1 is SEHNR, CDR2 FQNEAQ (reference sequence). The CDR3 nucleotides are TGTGCCAGCAGCATTGAAAATTGGCCGGGCCTTGGGGATACGCAGTATTTT. Its protein is CASSIENWPGLGDTQYF.

This rearrangement joins TRBV7-3 to TRBJ2-6; maybe TRBD1 (5 bases). V was shortened by 5 bases and J by 0 bases, with 11 bases between the two germline ends. The CDR3 loop spans 16 amino acids. Germline-derived CDR1 and CDR2 are SGHTA and FQGTGA. In DNA, the CDR3 is TGTGCCAGCAGCCCCTATGACAGCTCTGGGGCCAACGTCCTGACTTTC. Amino acids: CASSPYDSSGANVLTF.

This chain uses TRBV4-2 with TRBJ1-1; D gene unclear. Trimming cost V 0 bases and J 3 bases, with 11 bases left between them. The CDR3 loop spans 15 amino acids. CDR1 and CDR2 from the germline V gene are LGHNA and YNFKEQ. The DNA of the CDR3 is TGTGCCAGCAGCCAAGACGACCAGAAGTACACTGAAGCTTTCTTT. The encoded protein is CASSQDDQKYTEAFF.

CDR3 sequence: CASSPTGGVNEQYF. CDR3 DNA: TGTGCCAGCAGCCCGACAGGGGGGGTCAACGAGCAGTACTTC. The chain couples TRBV9 to TRBJ2-7; 9 nucleotides match TRBD1. CDR3 length equals 14 residues. The J segment lost 5 bases and the V segment lost 4 bases, leaving 7 bases of the junction unmatched. CDR1 and CDR2 (germline): SGDLS, YYNGEE. The full variable domain, rest sourced from reference TRBV9 and TRBJ2-7, is DSGVTQTPKHLITATGQRVTLRCSPRSGDLSVYWYQQSLDQGLQFLIQYYNGEERAKGNILERFSAQQFPDLHSELNLSSLELGDSALYFCASSPTGGVNEQYFGPGTRLTVT.

The chain uses TRBV7-2 and TRBJ2-7; 7 bases match TRBD2. The CDR3 is 16 residues long. Germline V gene data show CDR1 as SGHTA and CDR2 as FQGNSA. V trimming: 6 bases; J trimming: 4 bases; junction bases outside the gene matches: 15. CDR3 DNA sequence: TGTGCCAGCAGTTTCACGATCCGGGACTACCAATACGAGCAGTACTTC. Amino acid sequence: CASSFTIRDYQYEQYF.